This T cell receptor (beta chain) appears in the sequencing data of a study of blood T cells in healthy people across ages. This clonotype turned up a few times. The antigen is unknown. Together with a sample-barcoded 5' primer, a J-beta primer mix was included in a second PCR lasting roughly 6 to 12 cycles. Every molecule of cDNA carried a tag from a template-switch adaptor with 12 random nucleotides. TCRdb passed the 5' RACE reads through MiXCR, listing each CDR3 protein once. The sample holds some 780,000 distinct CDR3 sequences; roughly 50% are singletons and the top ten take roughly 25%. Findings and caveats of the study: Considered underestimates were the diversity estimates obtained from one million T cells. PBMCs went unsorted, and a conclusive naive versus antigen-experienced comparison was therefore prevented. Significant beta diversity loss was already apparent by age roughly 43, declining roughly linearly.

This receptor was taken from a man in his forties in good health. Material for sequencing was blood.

CDR3 protein: CASSGGNYIQYF. The DNA of the CDR3 is TGTGCCAGCAGTGGAGGGAATTACATTCAGTACTTC. V is TRBV7-3 and J is TRBJ2-4, with D possibly matching TRBD2 (6 bases). Germline V gene data show CDR1 as SGHTA and CDR2 as FQGTGA. This CDR3 contains 12 residues. V was cut by 6 bases and J by 8 bases, with 11 bases left in between. The whole variable domain, remainder taken from reference TRBV7-3 and TRBJ2-4, is GAGVSQTPSNKVTEKGKYVELRCDPISGHTALYWYRQSLGQGPEFLIYFQGTGAADDSGLPNDRFFAVRPEGSVSTLKIQRTERGDSAVYLCASSGGNYIQYFGAGTRLSVL.